This T cell receptor (beta chain) stems from a study of CXCR3-negative and CXCR3-positive naive CD8 T cells. Study-wide results and caveats: The study found that naive CXCR3-negative and CXCR3-positive cells shared TRBV-TRBJ usage, while memory cells differed.

Libraries of TRB cDNA were made by 5' RACE and carried UMIs. TCRdb processed the 5' RACE reads again and assigns one entry to each CDR3 protein, with no DNA. The sample holds thousands of distinct CDR3 sequences. Comments on this clonotype: The antigen is unknown.

Sequenced material: naive CXCR3- CD8+ T cells from blood. Described subset: CD45RO-CCR7+CD27+CD95- naive CD8+ T cells lacking CXCR3 (TNR3-). This TCR was sampled from a human donor in good health. Some clones in this sample may be carry-over from other donors' samples.

The CDR3: CASSLNPSRLTQETQYF. The V and J genes are TRBV7-3 and TRBJ2-5. This CDR3 comprises 17 residues. Germline V lookup: CDR1 SGHTA, CDR2 FQGTGA. Full variable domain (outside the CDR3, taken from reference TRBV7-3 and TRBJ2-5): GAGVSQTPSNKVTEKGKYVELRCDPISGHTALYWYRQSLGQGPEFLIYFQGTGAADDSGLPNDRFFAVRPEGSVSTLKIQRTERGDSAVYLCASSLNPSRLTQETQYFGPGTRLLVL.